These 19 T cell receptor beta chains were sequenced from one sample in a study of blood T cell repertoires in COVID-19. Generated by immunoSEQ multiplex PCR, the TCRdb table keeps only in-frame clones and is missing some. The sample gives about 400,000 clones, nearly 90% of which show up once; around 1.9% is in the top ten. Sequencing was done on a sample of PBMCs or T cells enriched from blood (not recorded which). These receptors came from a woman aged 40-49 years with acute COVID-19.

The chain is built from TRBV25-1 and TRBJ2-3; D call uncertain. Trimming pared 3 bases from V and 3 bases from J, leaving 4 bases between. Germline V gene sequence: CDR1 MGHDK, CDR2 SYGVNS. This CDR3 contains 12 residues. As DNA, the CDR3 is TGTGCCAGCAGTGACGTAACAGATACGCAGTATTTT. Residues: CASSDVTDTQYF.

The chain recombines TRBV27 with TRBJ1-5; D gene uncertain. V was pared by 2 bases and J by 5 bases, with 10 bases between. The CDR3 is made up of 14 amino acids. Germline CDR1 is MNHEY and CDR2 is SMNVEV (reference sequence). CDR3 bases: TGTGCCAGCAGTTTAGTGGAGGGCCATCAGCCCCAGCATTTT. Its protein is CASSLVEGHQPQHF.

This clone was recorded only once. The V call is TRBV6-5, the J call TRBJ2-7, with TRBD2 matching over 11 bases. Per germline, CDR1 MNHEY and CDR2 SVGAGI. V gave up 6 bases and J gave up 0 bases; unmatched junction bases: 4. The CDR3 loop spans 15 amino acids. CDR3: CASRVTSGVSYEQYF. Here the CDR3 DNA reads TGTGCCAGCAGGGTGACTAGCGGGGTCTCCTACGAGCAGTACTTC.

V is TRBV6-1 and J is TRBJ1-4; weak D call: TRBD1 (5 bases). V was cut by 0 bases and J by 8 bases, with 19 bases left in between. Germline-derived CDR1 and CDR2 are MNHNS and SASEGT. This CDR3 is built from 17 residues. The CDR3 here is CASSEATGGAFREKLFF. CDR3 DNA: TGTGCCAGCAGTGAAGCGACCGGGGGAGCATTTAGAGAAAAACTGTTTTTT.

This clone has only a few counts. This chain uses TRBV6-1 with TRBJ2-2; no reliable D call. This CDR3 is built from 15 residues. Trimming stripped 2 bases from V and 4 bases from J, with 11 bases between. CDR1 and CDR2 from the germline V gene are MNHNS and SASEGT. In DNA form, the CDR3 reads TGTGCCAGCAGTGAATTGTCACAACCCACCGGGGAGCTGTTTTTT. This encodes CASSELSQPTGELFF.

The gene calls are TRBV5-1 and TRBJ2-2, with TRBD2 matching 12 bases. This CDR3 is built from 17 residues. Trimming at V came to 3 bases and at J to 2 bases, leaving 5 bases not matched to a gene. Germline CDR1 reads SGHRS; CDR2 reads YFSETQ. Here the CDR3 reads CASSSEGLAGNTGELFF. CDR3 nucleotides: TGCGCCAGCAGCTCGGAGGGACTAGCGGGTAACACCGGGGAGCTGTTTTTT.

This clone has just one count. This chain connects TRBV3-1 (or the pseudogene TRBV3-2) to TRBJ2-3; 9 bases are shared with TRBD2. This CDR3 has 17 residues. V lost 1 base to trimming and J lost 1 base; unmatched junction nucleotides: 6. CDR1 is LGHDT and CDR2 is YNNKEL in the germline V gene (reference sequence). The CDR3 region is CASSQVPSGGRTDTQYF. The CDR3, as DNA: TGTGCCAGCAGCCAAGTGCCCAGCGGGGGGCGCACAGATACGCAGTATTTT.

The V and J genes are TRBV3-1 (or the pseudogene TRBV3-2) and TRBJ1-2; no clear D gene. Looked up from germline, CDR1 is LGHDT and CDR2 is YNNKEL (reference sequence). This CDR3 is built from 15 residues. With 0 bases removed from V and 4 bases from J, the gap between germline ends came to 12 bases. The CDR3 coding sequence is TGTGCCAGCAGCCAAGAAGTCAGCGACCGCTATGGCTACACCTTC. Encoded protein: CASSQEVSDRYGYTF.

The chain has TRBV12-3 or TRBV12-4 and TRBJ1-5; TRBD1 is a possible D gene (5 bases). The CDR3 covers 12 residues. With 3 bases removed from V and 11 bases from J, the gap between germline ends came to 11 bases. CDR3 in amino acids: CASSFGGIAQHF. CDR3 nucleotide sequence: TGTGCCAGCAGTTTCGGGGGGATAGCCCAGCATTTT.

This chain links TRBV4-1 with TRBJ1-6; D perhaps matches TRBD1 (5 bases). CDR1 is MGHRA, CDR2 YSYEKL, per germline. V gave up 7 bases and J gave up 8 bases, with 18 bases separating them. The CDR3 is 15 residues long. The CDR3 reads CASTGGNGADSPLHF. In DNA, the CDR3 is TGCGCCAGCACGGGTGGGAATGGGGCGGATTCACCCCTCCACTTT.

The chain recombines TRBV5-8 with TRBJ1-6, with a tentative D call TRBD1 (5 bases). Trimming shortened V by 2 bases and J by 4 bases, and 13 bases separated the two germline ends. The CDR3 covers 16 residues. From germline, CDR1 is SGHTS and CDR2 YDEGEE. The CDR3 loop reads CASSFVRGGYNSPLHF. CDR3 sequence (DNA): TGTGCCAGCAGCTTTGTGCGGGGCGGGTATAATTCACCCCTCCACTTT. Full variable domain (remainder filled in from reference TRBV5-8 and TRBJ1-6): EAGVTQSPTHLIKTRGQQATLRCSPISGHTSVYWYQQALGLGLQFLLWYDEGEERNRGNFPPRFSGRQFPNYSSELNVNALELEDSALYLCASSFVRGGYNSPLHFGNGTRLTVT.

This rearrangement joins TRBV2 to TRBJ1-2; possible D gene TRBD1, 5 bases. V dropped 4 bases and J dropped 0 bases, with 12 bases sitting between them. Germline-derived CDR1 and CDR2 are SNHLY and FYNNEI. The CDR3 runs 15 residues. This CDR3 is CASSGIGGANYGYTF. The CDR3, as DNA: TGTGCCAGCAGTGGAATTGGGGGGGCTAACTATGGCTACACCTTC.

The V and J genes are TRBV7-2 and TRBJ1-5; D is unresolved. The CDR3 loop spans 14 amino acids. Germline V CDR1 and CDR2: SGHTA, FQGNSA. V was shortened by 1 base and J by 5 bases, with 9 bases between the two germline ends. The CDR3 region is CASSLEGRYQPQHF. The CDR3 DNA reads TGTGCCAGCAGCTTAGAAGGGAGGTATCAGCCCCAGCATTTT. The whole variable domain, filled in from reference TRBV7-2 and TRBJ1-5, reads GAGVSQSPSNKVTEKGKDVELRCDPISGHTALYWYRQSLGQGLEFLIYFQGNSAPDKSGLPSDRFSAERTGGSVSTLTIQRTQQEDSAVYLCASSLEGRYQPQHFGDGTRLSIL.

The chain recombines TRBV5-1 with TRBJ2-3; 8 positions agree with TRBD2. V was clipped by 2 bases and J by 4 bases; unmatched bases: 6. Germline CDR1 SGHRS, CDR2 YFSETQ. This CDR3 has 15 residues. CDR3 region: CASSFGTSEADTQYF. CDR3 nucleotide sequence: TGCGCCAGCAGCTTCGGGACTAGTGAGGCAGATACGCAGTATTTT.

Notes on this clone: This sequence may be a read error, since a much larger clone differs from it by one base. The chain uses TRBV12-3 or TRBV12-4 and TRBJ2-7; no clear D. Trimming pared 4 bases from V and 4 bases from J, leaving 5 bases between. CDR3 length equals 11 residues. The CDR3 DNA reads TGTGCCAGCAGTTCGAGTTACGAGCAGTACTTC. As protein: CASSSSYEQYF.

The genes are TRBV19 and TRBJ1-2, with a weak D call TRBD1 (5 bases). This CDR3 has 14 amino acids. CDR1 is LNHDA and CDR2 is SQIVND in the germline V gene (reference sequence). The ends were cut back, 4 bases at V and 2 bases at J, with 11 bases in the middle. The CDR3 coding sequence is TGTGCCAGTAGTAGCCTGGGGCAGAACTATGGCTACACCTTC. Encoded protein: CASSSLGQNYGYTF.

V is TRBV18 and J is TRBJ1-1; TRBD1 matches at 9 bases. J was trimmed by 4 bases and V by 5 bases; bases with no gene match: 8. Germline loops: CDR1 KGHSH, CDR2 LQKENI. The CDR3 consists of 15 residues. In nucleotides, the CDR3 is TGTGCCAGCTCATTGACAGGGGGAGTAGGCACTGAAGCTTTCTTT. Its translation: CASSLTGGVGTEAFF.

This CDR3 reads CASSLTGDWAGNTIYF. DNA of the CDR3: TGCGCCAGCAGCTTGACAGGGGATTGGGCTGGAAACACCATATATTTT. V gene TRBV5-1 combines with J gene TRBJ1-3, with 7 bases that match TRBD1. The CDR3 consists of 16 residues. Per germline, CDR1 SGHRS and CDR2 YFSETQ. V trimming: 1 base; J trimming: 2 bases; junction bases outside the gene matches: 6.

The rearrangement links TRBV6-5 to TRBJ2-7; 10 nucleotides line up with TRBD1. With V trimmed by 0 bases and J by 5 bases, 7 bases remained unmatched. There are 16 residues in the CDR3. Germline lookup yields CDR1 MNHEY and CDR2 SVGAGI. The CDR3: CASSYSQGDRGDEQYF. The CDR3 DNA sequence: TGTGCCAGCAGTTACTCCCAGGGGGACAGGGGAGACGAGCAGTACTTC.